This TCR beta chain was captured by sequencing in a study of kidney transplant recipient with SARS-CoV-2 infection. TCRdb re-called the reads through MiXCR, storing one row per CDR3 protein. The data hold about 250,000 distinct CDR3 sequences, with 25% to 35% observed a single time. This clonotype was observed many times. V dropped 0 bases and J dropped 5 bases, with 19 bases sitting between them. CDR3 length: 16 residues. Germline CDR1 and CDR2: DFQATT and SNEGSKA (reference sequence). The chain couples TRBV20-1 to TRBJ2-5, with a possible D match to TRBD2 (5 bases). Sequencing was performed on a blood sample, taken at baseline and around day 120 from a kidney transplant recipient. The clonotype was recovered from a male patient younger than 45 who had COVID-19 and was a kidney transplant recipient. Part of the T cell pool may stem from the graft donor. CDR3 sequence reads: CSARDFLATSGETQYF. The CDR3 bases are TGCAGTGCTAGAGACTTTCTAGCCACGTCTGGGGAGACCCAGTACTTC.